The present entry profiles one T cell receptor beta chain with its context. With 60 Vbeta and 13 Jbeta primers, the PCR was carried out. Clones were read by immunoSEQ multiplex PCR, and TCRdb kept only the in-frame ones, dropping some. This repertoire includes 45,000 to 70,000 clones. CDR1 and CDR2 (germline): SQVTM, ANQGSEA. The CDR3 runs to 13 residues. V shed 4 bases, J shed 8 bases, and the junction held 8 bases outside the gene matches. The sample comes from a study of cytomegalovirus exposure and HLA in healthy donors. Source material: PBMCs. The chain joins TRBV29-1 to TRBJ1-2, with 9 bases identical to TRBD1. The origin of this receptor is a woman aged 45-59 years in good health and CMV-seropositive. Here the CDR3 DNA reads TGCAGCGTTGGAACAGGGGGCGCGGGGGGCTACACCTTC. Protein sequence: CSVGTGGAGGYTF.